This TCR beta chain was recorded in a study of identical twins. Unique molecular identifiers were present on cDNA, and template switching added a universal primer site. Each CDR3 protein is one row after TCRdb ran MiXCR on the 5' RACE reads. The sample gives 700,000 or so distinct CDR3 sequences, roughly 8% of which show up once; 0.8% to 1% is in the top ten. CDR3 size: 15 residues. The germline V and J ends were trimmed by 6 bases and 13 bases, with 27 bases remaining between them. The germline CDR1 and CDR2 sequences are MNHEY and SVGEGT. This clonotype came up many times. What it recognizes is unknown. Study results and caveats: In drawing conclusions, the study used cross-sectional statistical analysis and did not follow the same donors. Zero-insertion analyses might be partly confounded by invariant T cells like MAIT and iNKT.

The data also belong to a second study, concerning yellow fever vaccine responses in identical twins.

The receptor was isolated from a woman between 18 and 29 years old in good health. The chain employs TRBV6-2 or TRBV6-3 and TRBJ2-5, with D uncertain. Sequencing was performed on PBMCs. The CDR3 DNA follows: TGTGCCAGCAGAACAGACCCTCAAAGTACGGACCACTGGTACTTC. Encoded protein: CASRTDPQSTDHWYF.